This is a list of T cell receptor beta chains from one sample in a study of T cells after yellow fever vaccination. TCRdb re-called the 5' RACE reads through MiXCR, storing one row per CDR3 protein. The repertoire holds a few hundred thousand distinct CDR3 sequences, with around 16% as singletons. The input for sequencing was PBMCs, taken more than 4 days after the first yellow fever vaccination. Receptor source: a man aged 18 to 29 who received the YFV17D yellow fever vaccine. The CDR3 runs from the conserved cysteine through the conserved F or W. Fields, in order: CDR3 protein, CDR3 DNA, D gene, clone size, J gene, V gene, CDR3 length. The D gene is left open where the match is weak. Clone size appears in some rows only: once, few, many, or a class for an expanded clone.

CASTREGRNYGYTF	TGCGCCAGTACACGGGAGGGTCGAAACTATGGCTACACCTTC	NA	few	TRBJ1-2	TRBV5-1	14
CSARDWLAADTQYF	TGCAGTGCTAGAGATTGGCTAGCCGCGGATACGCAGTATTTT	NA	many	TRBJ2-3	TRBV20-1	14
CASSPGNQPQHF	TGTGCCAGCAGTCCAGGGAATCAGCCCCAGCATTTT	NA	many	TRBJ1-5	TRBV7-9	12
CASTIPGSPLHF	TGTGCCAGCACCATCCCCGGGTCACCCCTCCACTTT	NA	NA	TRBJ1-6	TRBV11-2	12
CASSSHRGENTIYF	TGTGCCAGCAGCTCCCACAGGGGTGAGAACACCATATATTTT	TRBD1	many	TRBJ1-3	TRBV7-2	14
CASSELGGFTDTQYF	TGTGCCAGCAGTGAATTGGGGGGGTTCACAGATACGCAGTATTTT	TRBD2	few	TRBJ2-3	TRBV6-1	15
CASSSLAGGKSDEQFF	TGTGCCAGCAGTTCACTAGCGGGGGGGAAATCGGATGAGCAGTTCTTC	TRBD2	NA	TRBJ2-1	TRBV6-2/TRBV6-3	16
CASDIEGGTGAYGYTF	TGTGCCAGCGACATAGAGGGGGGGACAGGGGCCTATGGCTACACCTTC	TRBD1	few	TRBJ1-2	TRBV7-9	16
CASSGWTGVGNEKLFF	TGTGCCAGCAGTGGCTGGACAGGGGTAGGGAATGAAAAACTGTTTTTT	TRBD1	few	TRBJ1-4	TRBV25-1	16
CASRRDRSNTGELFF	TGTGCCAGCAGAAGGGACCGATCGAACACCGGGGAGCTGTTTTTT	NA	NA	TRBJ2-2	TRBV25-1	15
CASSAAERGLGNYGYTF	TGTGCCAGCAGCGCCGCGGAGAGGGGGTTGGGTAACTATGGCTACACCTTC	NA	NA	TRBJ1-2	TRBV9	17
CASSSTLLTDTQYF	TGCGCCAGCAGCTCCACTCTACTCACAGATACGCAGTATTTT	NA	few	TRBJ2-3	TRBV5-1	14
CASNLRGGEQYF	TGTGCCAGCAATCTGCGGGGAGGCGAGCAGTACTTC	NA	NA	TRBJ2-7	TRBV12-3/TRBV12-4	12
CASRFREQFF	TGTGCCAGCAGATTTAGGGAGCAGTTCTTC	NA	NA	TRBJ2-1	TRBV2	10
CASSQGGQGYEQYF	TGCGCCAGCAGCCAAGGTGGGCAGGGCTACGAGCAGTACTTC	NA	NA	TRBJ2-7	TRBV4-3	14
CASFRTDMNTEAFF	TGCGCCAGCTTCAGGACGGACATGAACACTGAAGCTTTCTTT	NA	few	TRBJ1-1	TRBV5-1	14
CATRTMAGETQYF	TGTGCCACCAGGACGATGGCAGGAGAGACCCAGTACTTC	NA	NA	TRBJ2-5	TRBV7-3	13
CATKPVGNNEQFF	TGTGCCACCAAACCGGTGGGGAACAATGAGCAGTTCTTC	NA	NA	TRBJ2-1	TRBV15	13